This T cell receptor (beta chain) was recorded in a study of vaccination and CD4 T cells after COVID-19. Findings and limits, study-wide: A relatively small number of convalescent patients were studied, and no early post-infection timepoints were included.

Sequencing of the DNA from cultured CD4+ T cells was carried out with the Oncomine TCR Beta short-read assay. TCRdb ran MiXCR on the PCR reads and lists one entry per CDR3 protein. The profile covers 15,000 to 20,000 distinct CDR3 sequences, with approximately 41% appearing a single time and under 9% taken by the ten largest. This clonotype turned up a few times. Its antigen is still unknown. Per the germline V gene, CDR1 is DFQATT and CDR2 is SNEGSKA (reference sequence). The CDR3 is made up of 11 amino acids. The ends were cut back, 8 bases at V and 1 base at J, with 9 bases in the middle. The sample's treatment: roughly 10-day PBMC culture with coronavirus spike peptide pools or control peptides (ViraFEST assay).

This clonotype originated in a human donor who had recovered from COVID-19. The chain carries TRBV20-1 and TRBJ2-7; tentative D call: TRBD1 (6 bases). Sequencing was done on a sample of CD4+ T cells from blood, cultured in vitro. The CDR3 is CSWDTSYEQYF. The CDR3 DNA sequence: TGCAGTTGGGACACGTCCTACGAGCAGTACTTC.